The present T cell receptor beta chain was sequenced within a study of blood T cell repertoires in COVID-19 (dated by TCRdb to between 2020 and 2021). Concerning the study at large: Samples from collaborators originated in the United States, Italy and Spain and spanned both the acute and convalescent phases of COVID-19. HLA class I and class II types, where available, came from metadata supplied by the sample provider rather than from assay-based typing. The samples were drawn from two sources: the first 160 participants of the ongoing ImmuneRACE study, and about 1,300 subjects contributed by 6 global collaborators. The prospective study material was composed of cDNA or gDNA derived from T cells, B-cell-depleted T cells, or PBMCs. Deeply sampled blood TCRbeta repertoires from subjects exposed to, actively infected with, or recovered from COVID-19 were included in the dataset. Sample metadata almost always included a de-identified subject ID, COVID-19 status, age in years and sex. The repertoires were released in a freely available public database meant as a resource for research on the immune response to SARS-CoV-2.

A second Seattle source provided samples from volunteer blood donors who had recovered from COVID-19. Whole blood was collected in K2EDTA tubes by collaborating institutions according to the institutions' own protocols. For TCRbeta analysis, collaborators shipped samples as frozen whole blood, isolated PBMCs, or DNA extracted from either of those sample types. In regard to this clone: No antigen is known for it. Base-call qualities are not available, and no considerably larger clone is one nucleotide away.

Summary of the overall study and its limitations: Clinical and demographic metadata were provided uncurated, with the amount varying by source and participant.

The germline V gene encodes CDR1 SNHLY and CDR2 FYNNEI. Trimming removed 6 bases from V and 8 bases from J, leaving 19 bases between the germline ends. Spanning cysteine to phenylalanine, the CDR3 consists of 15 amino acids. The kept DNA is CDR3 alone, 45 bases in frame from the first base. TCRbeta CDR3 regions were amplified from genomic DNA using the immunoSEQ Assay, a bias-controlled multiplex PCR. The source study handled its data this way. The number of nucleated cells in each sample was estimated from the amplification of reference gene primers within the assay. Sequence reads were collapsed and filtered to measure the absolute abundance of every unique TCRbeta CDR3 rearrangement. For each sample, productive Simpson clonality was calculated as the square root of Simpson's diversity index across productive rearrangements. This is the immuneACCESS table as TCRdb keeps it, with only in-frame sequences that have V and J called. A part of the clones is gone; compared with another copy, unresolved V genes explain less than half, and the rest is unexplained. The V and J calls and clone size were taken over from that table, and D and trimming were inferred from the DNA. A total of about 200,000 clones appear in this sample, roughly 89% of them only once. The ten largest make up under 7% of the sample.

The sequenced sample was peripheral blood. The chain couples TRBV2 to TRBJ1-4; tentative D gene TRBD1, with 6 bases matching. The origin of this receptor is a man aged 55 to 70 who had recovered from COVID-19. Read as DNA, the sequence is TGTGCCAGCAGGGCCAGCCAGGGGCTCGGGGAAAAACTGTTTTTT. Translation gives CASRASQGLGEKLFF.